This record covers a single T cell receptor beta chain. Its target is unknown. PCR involved 60 Vbeta and 13 Jbeta primers. Some clones are missing from TCRdb's copy, which holds only in-frame ones; the method was immunoSEQ multiplex PCR. The listing records around 200,000 clones. These data come from a study of cytomegalovirus exposure and HLA in healthy donors. CDR1 is SQVTM, CDR2 ANQGSEA, per germline. The CDR3 is 13 amino acids. V lost 7 bases and J 8 bases, leaving 18 bases between the germline ends. General study points: The study assumed roughly uniform donor sequencing depth for presence/absence analyses.

The chain joins TRBV29-1 to TRBJ2-1; TRBD2 is a possible D gene (5 bases). Specimen: PBMCs. The TCR originated in a woman between 18 and 30 years old in good health and CMV-seropositive. The DNA of the CDR3 is TGCAGCGCCTCTAGCACCGCTAGGGATGAGCAGTTCTTC. Translating it yields CSASSTARDEQFF.